A single T cell receptor (beta chain) is shown here with its context. The CDR3 consists of 17 residues. Germline CDR1 reads SNHLY; CDR2 reads FYNNEI. Patients were excluded because of uncontrolled infection, other autoimmune disease, pregnancy or lactation. These data are taken from a study of T cells in Graves' hyperthyroidism and ophthalmopathy. TCR beta CDR3 sequences were amplified from RNA transcripts. The study used the HTBI primer set for a first-round RT-PCR of the TCR CDR3. TCRdb used MiXCR to reprocess the multiplex PCR reads, holding one entry per CDR3 protein. The table has more than 550,000 distinct CDR3 sequences, about 45% seen once; the top ten hold approximately 7.2%.

Sequenced sample: peripheral blood or thyroid tissue (not recorded which). This TCR was recovered from an adult man with Graves' disease, either hyperthyroidism or ophthalmopathy (not recorded which). The genes are TRBV2 and TRBJ2-7; tentatively, D is TRBD1 or TRBD2 (5 bases each). TRBJ2-1 matches the DNA end more closely, so the J call is doubtful. CDR3 nucleotides: TGTGCCAGCACCCTAGTCCCTCGGGGAAGTAGGGGAAGCGAGCAGTTCTTC. This translates into CASTLVPRGSRGSEQFF.